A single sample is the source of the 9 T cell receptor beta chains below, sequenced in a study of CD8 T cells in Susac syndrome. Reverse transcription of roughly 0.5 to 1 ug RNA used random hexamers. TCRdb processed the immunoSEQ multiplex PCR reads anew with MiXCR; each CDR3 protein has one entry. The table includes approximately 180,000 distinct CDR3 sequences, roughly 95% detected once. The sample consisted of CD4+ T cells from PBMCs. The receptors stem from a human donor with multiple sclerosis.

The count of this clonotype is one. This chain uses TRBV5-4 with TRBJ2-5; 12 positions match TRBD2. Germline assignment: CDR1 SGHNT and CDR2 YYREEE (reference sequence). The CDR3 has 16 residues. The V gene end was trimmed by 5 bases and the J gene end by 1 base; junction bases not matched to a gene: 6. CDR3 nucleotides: TGTGCCAGCAGTCCCCAACTAGCGGGGGGCCAAGAGACCCAGTACTTC. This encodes CASSPQLAGGQETQYF. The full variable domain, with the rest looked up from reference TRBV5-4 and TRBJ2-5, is ETGVTQSPTHLIKTRGQQVTLRCSSQSGHNTVSWYQQALGQGPQFIFQYYREEENGRGNFPPRFSGLQFPNYSSELNVNALELDDSALYLCASSPQLAGGQETQYFGPGTRLLVL.

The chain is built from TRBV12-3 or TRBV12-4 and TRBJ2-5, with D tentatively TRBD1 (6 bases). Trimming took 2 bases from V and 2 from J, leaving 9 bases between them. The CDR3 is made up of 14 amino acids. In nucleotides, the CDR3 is TGTGCCAGCAGTTTAAACAGGGTTCAAGAGACCCAGTACTTC. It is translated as CASSLNRVQETQYF.

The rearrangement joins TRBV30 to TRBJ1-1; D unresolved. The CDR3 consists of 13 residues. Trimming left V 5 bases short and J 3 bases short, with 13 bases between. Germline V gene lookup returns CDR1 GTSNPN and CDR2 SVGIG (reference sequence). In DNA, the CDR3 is TGTGCCTGGGCTGTGATCCCTCACACTGAAGCTTTCTTT. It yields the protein CAWAVIPHTEAFF.

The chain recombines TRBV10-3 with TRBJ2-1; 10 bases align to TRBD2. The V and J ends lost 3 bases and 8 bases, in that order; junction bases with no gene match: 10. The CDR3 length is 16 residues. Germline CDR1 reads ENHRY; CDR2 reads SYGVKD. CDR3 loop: CAISEGLAGAVDEQFF. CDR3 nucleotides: TGTGCCATCAGTGAAGGGCTAGCGGGGGCCGTAGATGAGCAGTTCTTC.

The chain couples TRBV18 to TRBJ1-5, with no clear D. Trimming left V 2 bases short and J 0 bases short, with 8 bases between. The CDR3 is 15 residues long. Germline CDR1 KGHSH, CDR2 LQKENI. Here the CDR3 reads CASSPSVDSNQPQHF. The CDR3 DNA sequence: TGTGCCAGCTCACCATCCGTGGATAGCAATCAGCCCCAGCATTTT.

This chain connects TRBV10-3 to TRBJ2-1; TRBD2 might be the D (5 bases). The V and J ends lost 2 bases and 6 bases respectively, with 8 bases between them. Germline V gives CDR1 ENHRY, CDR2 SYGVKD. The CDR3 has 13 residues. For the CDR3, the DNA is TGTGCCATCAGTGAGGTCGGGGTCAATGAGCAGTTCTTC. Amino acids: CAISEVGVNEQFF.

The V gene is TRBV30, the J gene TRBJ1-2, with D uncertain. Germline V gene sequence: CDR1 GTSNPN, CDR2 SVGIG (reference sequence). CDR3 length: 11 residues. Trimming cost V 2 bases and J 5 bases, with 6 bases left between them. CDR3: CAWSREYGYTF. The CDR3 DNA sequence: TGTGCCTGGAGTAGGGAGTATGGCTACACCTTC. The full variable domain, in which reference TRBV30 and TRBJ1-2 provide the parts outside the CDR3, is SQTIHQWPATLVQPVGSPLSLECTVEGTSNPNLYWYRQAAGRGLQLLFYSVGIGQISSEVPQNLSASRPQDRQFILSSKKLLLSDSGFYLCAWSREYGYTFGSGTRLTVV.

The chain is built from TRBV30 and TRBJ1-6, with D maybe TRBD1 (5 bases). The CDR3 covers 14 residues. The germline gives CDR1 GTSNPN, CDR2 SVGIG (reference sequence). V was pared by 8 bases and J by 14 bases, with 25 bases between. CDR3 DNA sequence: TGTGCCCGGAAGGGGACCGGTGGAACATGGGCCCTCCACTTT. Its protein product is CARKGTGGTWALHF.

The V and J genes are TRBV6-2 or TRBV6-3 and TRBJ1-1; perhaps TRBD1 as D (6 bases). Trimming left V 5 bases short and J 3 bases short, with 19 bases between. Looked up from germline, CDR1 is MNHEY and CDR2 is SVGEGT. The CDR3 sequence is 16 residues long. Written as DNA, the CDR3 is TGTGCCAGCAGTCGCCCAAACCAGGGGCTTGACACTGAAGCTTTCTTT. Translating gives CASSRPNQGLDTEAFF.